This is a list of T cell receptor beta chains from one sample in a study of technical replicates of blood from a handful of donors. Assay: immunoSEQ multiplex PCR; the TCRdb copy retains only in-frame clones and omits some. Found here are 85,000 to 100,000 clones, approximately 95% of them singletons; the top ten hold 0.2% to 0.25%. The specimen was T cells isolated from PBMCs. The origin of the receptors is a human donor in good health. CDR3s include the opening cysteine and the closing phenylalanine or tryptophan. The D gene is left open where the match is weak.

j_call	d_call	v_call	cdr3_aa
TRBJ2-6	NA	TRBV7-9	CASSLGLPANVLTF
TRBJ2-2	TRBD2	TRBV7-6	CASSLSGTRNTGELFF
TRBJ1-2	NA	TRBV19	CASNGGANYGYTF
TRBJ2-1	NA	TRBV28	CASSWGVPQFF
TRBJ2-5	TRBD2	TRBV6-1	CASSGVAGGPETQYF
TRBJ2-3	NA	TRBV18	CASSSSADTQYF
TRBJ2-3	NA	TRBV19	CASSVGLGRSLITDTQYF
TRBJ2-1	TRBD2	TRBV28	CASSKAGGPINEQFF
TRBJ2-3	TRBD2	TRBV5-1	CASSLSSGRSTDTQYF
TRBJ2-2	NA	TRBV15	CATSRVYTGELFF
TRBJ2-7	TRBD1	TRBV5-6	CASRATGQGIYEQYF
TRBJ2-7	TRBD2	TRBV2	CASSESSGTSYEQYF
TRBJ2-3	TRBD1	TRBV6-5	CASSRTGRDTQYF
TRBJ2-7	NA	TRBV5-1	CASSLAGERFYEQYF
TRBJ2-7	NA	TRBV28	CASSLGWAKYEQYF
TRBJ2-1	TRBD2	TRBV28	CASSFLAGGQLYEQFF
TRBJ1-1	NA	TRBV6-1	CASTVARGNTEAFF
TRBJ2-2	TRBD2	TRBV5-4	CASSSVTAGGAGGELFF
TRBJ2-5	TRBD2	TRBV10-3	CAISESETSGKETQYF
TRBJ1-4	TRBD1	TRBV28	CASSLKTGGGEKLFF
TRBJ1-4	TRBD1	TRBV5-1	CASSRDRERGVWEKLFF
TRBJ1-1	NA	TRBV27	CASSRGLYTEAFF
TRBJ2-2	NA	TRBV30	CAWTFSWGGTGELFF